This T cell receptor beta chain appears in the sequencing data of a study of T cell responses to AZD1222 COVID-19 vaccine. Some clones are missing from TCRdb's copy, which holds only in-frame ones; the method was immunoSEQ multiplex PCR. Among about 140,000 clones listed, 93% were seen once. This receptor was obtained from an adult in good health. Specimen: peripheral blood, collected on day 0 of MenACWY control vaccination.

The CDR3 region has the DNA TGCGCCAGCAGTCAATCGTTTCCAGGGAATCGCTACACCTTC. It specifies CASSQSFPGNRYTF. V is TRBV23-1 and J is TRBJ1-2; the D gene is possibly TRBD1 (5 bases). TRBV23-1 is labeled an ORF, and its function is uncertain. This CDR3 has 14 residues. Trimming pared 0 bases from V and 9 bases from J, leaving 14 bases between.